The clone carrying this T cell receptor beta chain was counted only a few times. Its antigen is unidentified. It was through 5'RACE template switching that TCR cDNA was made, with a universal primer site and UMIs added. MiXCR, run by TCRdb on the 5' RACE reads, gives a single entry per CDR3 protein. The profile shows about 320,000 distinct CDR3 sequences, roughly 4.3% of them singletons. This sample stems from a study of T cells after yellow fever vaccination. Study-level points and caveats: At around 96% for CD4 and approximately 88% for CD8, most primary-vaccination clones showed up again after the booster.

This CDR3 has 14 amino acids. Germline V gives CDR1 SGHRS, CDR2 YFSETQ. The germline V and J ends were trimmed by 5 bases and 2 bases, with 12 bases remaining between them. The clonotype comes from a man younger than 35 who received the YFV17D yellow fever vaccine. Sequenced material: PBMCs, taken 15 days after the yellow fever booster vaccination. This chain links TRBV5-1 with TRBJ2-3; D possibly corresponds to TRBD1 (5 bases). DNA of the CDR3: TGCGCCAGCAGGACTCAGGGCTTCACAGATACGCAGTATTTT. Translation gives CASRTQGFTDTQYF. Full variable domain (remainder filled in from reference TRBV5-1 and TRBJ2-3): KAGVTQTPRYLIKTRGQQVTLSCSPISGHRSVSWYQQTPGQGLQFLFEYFSETQRNKGNFPGRFSGRQFSNSRSEMNVSTLELGDSALYLCASRTQGFTDTQYFGPGTRLTVL.